This is a list of T cell receptor beta chains from one sample in a study of tumor and adjacent non-tumor tissue in lung cancer. Via MiXCR, TCRdb re-called the multiplex PCR reads, giving one row per CDR3 protein. The sample consists of some 200,000 distinct CDR3 sequences, 71% of them appearing once. The specimen was lung tumor tissue. Receptors originate from a man aged 55 to 70 with non-small cell lung cancer. CDR3s include the opening cysteine and the closing phenylalanine or tryptophan. The D gene is left open where the match is weak. Clone size is shown for a subset of rows, as once, few, many or a class of expanded clone.

NA | TRBJ1-4 | TRBV6-6 | many | TGTGCCAGCAGTTACGGACAGAGTGGCGAAAAACTGTTTTTT | CASSYGQSGEKLFF
TRBD1 | TRBJ1-1 | TRBV6-5 | NA | TGTGTCAGCAGTACGGGACAGAAGATCACTGAAGCTTTCTTT | CVSSTGQKITEAFF
TRBD2 | TRBJ2-5 | TRBV19 | NA | TGTGCCAGTAGCCCGTGGGGAGGGGAGACCCAGTACTTC | CASSPWGGETQYF
NA | TRBJ2-7 | TRBV12-3/TRBV12-4 | NA | TGTGCCAGCAGTCGGACAGTGGGTTTAGAGCAGTACTTC | CASSRTVGLEQYF
NA | TRBJ2-2 | TRBV11-1 | NA | TGTGTCAGCAGCAAGCTAGCTGGCGGCACCGGGGAGCTGTTCTTT | CVSSKLAGGTGELFF
NA | TRBJ2-1 | TRBV5-1 | NA | TGCGCCGGCATCTTGGGGCTAGGGGACTTCAGCTCCTACAATGAGCAGTTCTTC | CAGILGLGDFSSYNEQFF
TRBD1 | TRBJ1-2 | TRBV4-3 | many | TGCGCCAGCAGCCTCAGGACAGGGGACGGCTACACCTTC | CASSLRTGDGYTF
TRBD2 | TRBJ2-7 | TRBV6-5 | many | TGTGCCAGCAGTCAAGGACTAGCGGGAGAGCAGTACTTC | CASSQGLAGEQYF
NA | TRBJ2-1 | TRBV6-2/TRBV6-3 | NA | TGTGTCAGCTCCCCCCATGGGTCTAGCTCCTACAATGAGCAGTTCTTC | CVSSPHGSSSYNEQFF
TRBD1 | TRBJ2-1 | TRBV20-1 | few | TGCAGTGCTAGAGATCAGGGCAGGGGGAAGAATGAGCAGTTCTTC | CSARDQGRGKNEQFF
TRBD2 | TRBJ2-1 | TRBV6-6 | many | TGTGCCAGCGGGGGAGGAACTAGCGGGTTTCCCTACAATGAGCAGTTCTTC | CASGGGTSGFPYNEQFF
NA | TRBJ1-1 | TRBV6-6 | NA | TGTGCCAGCAGTTATCCCCCGCGCAACACTGAAGCTTTCTTT | CASSYPPRNTEAFF
NA | TRBJ2-1 | TRBV29-1 | NA | TGCAGCGTTGAATGGGGTAGAGTACGGAATGAGCAGTTCTTC | CSVEWGRVRNEQFF
TRBD2 | TRBJ2-1 | TRBV6-1 | NA | TGTTCCAGCGGAGCCGGGACTAGCGGGACGGGAGAGCAGTTCTTC | CSSGAGTSGTGEQFF
TRBD1 | TRBJ2-3 | TRBV4-2 | many | TGTGCCAGCAGCCAAGATCCGGGACAGGGGGCAGATACGCAGTATTTT | CASSQDPGQGADTQYF
NA | TRBJ2-1 | TRBV20-1 | few | TGCAGTGCCTTGCAGGGGATTGTCAAAGAGCAGTTCTTC | CSALQGIVKEQFF
TRBD2 | TRBJ2-5 | TRBV5-4 | few | TGTGCCAGCAGCTTGGGCCTACCGGGACTAGCGGGAGGGAAGACCCAGTACTTC | CASSLGLPGLAGGKTQYF
NA | TRBJ2-5 | TRBV14 | NA | TGTGCCAGCAGCCAGTCACGGGCGACCCAGTACTTC | CASSQSRATQYF
TRBD1 | TRBJ2-1 | TRBV6-5 | NA | TGTGCCAGCAGTTACACTCGGGACAGTCGAATGGACAATGAGCAGTTCTTC | CASSYTRDSRMDNEQFF